A single sample is the source of the 4 T cell receptor beta chains below, sequenced in a study of memory CD8 T cells in hepatitis C reinfection. This table comes from immunoSEQ multiplex PCR, and its TCRdb copy is limited to in-frame clones, with some not included. Among over 45,000 clones listed, nearly 90% were seen once. As to time point: pre-reinfection, 55 to 20 weeks before reinfection detection. Sorted cells were sequenced directly ex vivo without any in vitro expansion. Sample: naive CD8+ T cells sorted from blood. All receptors come from a man aged 18 to 30 with hepatitis C virus infection.

The chain joins TRBV6-1 to TRBJ2-5; TRBD1 matches at 7 bases. TRBJ2-7 explains the end of the DNA better; the J call may be wrong. Germline assignment: CDR1 MNHNS and CDR2 SASEGT. The CDR3 loop spans 15 amino acids. This CDR3 is CASSGQGVSSYEQYF. CDR3 bases: TGTGCCAGCAGTGGACAGGGAGTATCATCCTACGAGCAGTACTTC.

The chain links TRBV6-1 to TRBJ1-3, with 7 bases aligning to TRBD1. V was pared by 6 bases and J by 4 bases, with 9 bases of the junction left unmatched. The CDR3 totals 15 residues. Germline V CDR1 and CDR2: MNHNS, SASEGT. The CDR3 sequence: CASSSARGPGNTIYF. The DNA for the CDR3 is TGTGCCAGCAGCTCGGCGAGGGGGCCCGGAAACACCATATATTTT.

As DNA, the CDR3 is TGTGCCAGCGCCGAAACGGACAGCCTATACTATGGCTACACCTTC. Protein product: CASAETDSLYYGYTF. This chain connects TRBV11-3 to TRBJ1-2; weak D call: TRBD1 (6 bases). The V end lost 8 bases, the J end lost 3 bases, and 19 bases lay between the germline ends. Germline V gives CDR1 SGHNT, CDR2 YENEEA. CDR3 length equals 15 residues. Complete variable domain (other parts from reference TRBV11-3 and TRBJ1-2): EAGVVQSPRYKIIEKKQPVAFWCNPISGHNTLYWYLQNLGQGPELLIRYENEEAVDDSQLPKDRFSAERLKGVDSTLKIQPAELGDSAVYLCASAETDSLYYGYTFGSGTRLTVV.

This chain's CDR3 is CASSHRGGNTEAFF. The CDR3 bases are TGTGCCAGCAGTCATCGGGGGGGGAACACTGAAGCTTTCTTT. The chain carries TRBV27 and TRBJ1-1; tentative D call: TRBD1 (5 bases). The CDR3 is 14 amino acids. Germline CDR1 and CDR2: MNHEY and SMNVEV (reference sequence). V was shortened by 5 bases and J by 1 base, with 11 bases between the two germline ends.